The entry below describes one T cell receptor beta chain. TCRdb processed the RT-PCR reads anew with MiXCR; each CDR3 protein has one entry. The table has approximately 530,000 distinct CDR3 sequences, approximately 7.2% seen once. Germline CDR1 and CDR2: SGHVS and FQNEAQ. The CDR3 has 14 amino acids. V was trimmed by 6 bases and J by 2 bases, leaving 14 bases between them. This sample was taken from a study of response to subunit inactivated influenza vaccine. The clonotype originates from a man between 50 and 75 years old who received an inactivated influenza vaccine. This chain links TRBV7-8 with TRBJ2-7; D could derive from TRBD1 or TRBD2 (5 bases each). Sequenced here: PBMCs from blood, sampled around 25 months after vaccination. This CDR3 is CASSGGGSTYEQYF. The CDR3, as DNA: TGTGCCAGCAGTGGTGGGGGTTCTACCTACGAGCAGTACTTC. The whole variable domain, remainder taken from reference TRBV7-8 and TRBJ2-7, is GAGVSQSPRYKVAKRGQDVALRCDPISGHVSLFWYQQALGQGPEFLTYFQNEAQLDKSGLPSDRFFAERPEGSVSTLKIQRTQQEDSAVYLCASSGGGSTYEQYFGPGTRLTVT.